Sequencing of this T cell receptor (beta chain) was carried out in a study of blood T cell repertoires in COVID-19. Study-level information: Acute and convalescent COVID-19 specimens originated in the United States, Italy and Spain. T cells, B-cell-depleted T cells, or PBMCs supplied cDNA or gDNA.

Clinical history as reported by participants underpinned cohort assignment. Trimming took 5 bases from V and 4 from J; bases not matched to a gene: 12. This CDR3 contains 16 residues. Here immunoSEQ multiplex PCR was the method, and the copy in TCRdb shows in-frame clones only, minus some. Altogether about 160,000 clones are present, roughly 88% being singletons, with the ten largest covering 5% to 8.5%. What was sequenced was PBMCs or T cells enriched from blood (not recorded which). The TCR was taken from a woman aged 50 to 60 who had recovered from COVID-19. The V and J genes are TRBV6-7 and TRBJ1-1, with 8 bases aligning to TRBD1. TRBV6-7 is annotated as an ORF whose role is uncertain. The CDR3 bases are TGTGCCAGCAGTGAAACAGATCAGGGGGCTGGCACTGAAGCTTTCTTT. Translation: CASSETDQGAGTEAFF.